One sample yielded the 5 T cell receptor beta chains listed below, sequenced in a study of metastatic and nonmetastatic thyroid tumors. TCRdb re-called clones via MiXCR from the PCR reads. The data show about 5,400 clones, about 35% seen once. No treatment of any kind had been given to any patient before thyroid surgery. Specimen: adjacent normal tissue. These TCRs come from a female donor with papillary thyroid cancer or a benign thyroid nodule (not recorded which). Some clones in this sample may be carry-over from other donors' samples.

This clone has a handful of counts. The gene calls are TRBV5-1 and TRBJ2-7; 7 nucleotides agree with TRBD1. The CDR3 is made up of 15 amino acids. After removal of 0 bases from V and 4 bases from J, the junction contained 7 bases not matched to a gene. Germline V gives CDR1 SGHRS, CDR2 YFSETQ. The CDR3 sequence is CASSLAEGADYEQYF. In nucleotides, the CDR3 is TGCGCCAGCAGCTTGGCCGAGGGGGCGGATTACGAGCAGTACTTC.

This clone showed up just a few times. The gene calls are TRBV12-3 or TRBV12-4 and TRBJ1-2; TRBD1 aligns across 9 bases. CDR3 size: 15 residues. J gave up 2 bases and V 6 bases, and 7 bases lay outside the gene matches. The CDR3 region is CASRGGQGLNYGYTF. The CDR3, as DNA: TGTGCCAGCAGGGGGGGACAGGGCTTAAACTATGGCTACACCTTC.

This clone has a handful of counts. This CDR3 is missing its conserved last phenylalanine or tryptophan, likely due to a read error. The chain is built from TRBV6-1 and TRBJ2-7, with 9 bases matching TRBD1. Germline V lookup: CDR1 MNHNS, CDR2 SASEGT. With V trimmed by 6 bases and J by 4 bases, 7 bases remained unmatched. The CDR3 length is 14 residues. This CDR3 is CASSRGQGKYEQYS. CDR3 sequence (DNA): TGTGCCAGCAGCCGTGGACAGGGGAAATACGAGCAGTACTCC.

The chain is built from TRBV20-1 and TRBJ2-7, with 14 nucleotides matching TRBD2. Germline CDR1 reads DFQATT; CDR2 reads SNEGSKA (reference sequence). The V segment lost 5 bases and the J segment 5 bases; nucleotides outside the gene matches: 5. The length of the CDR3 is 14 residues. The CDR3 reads CSAAGTSGRNEQYF. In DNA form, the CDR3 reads TGCAGTGCTGCTGGGACTAGCGGGAGAAACGAGCAGTACTTC.

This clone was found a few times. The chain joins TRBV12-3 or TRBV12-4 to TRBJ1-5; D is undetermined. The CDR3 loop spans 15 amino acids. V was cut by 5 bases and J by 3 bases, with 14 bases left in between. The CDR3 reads CASSNLDPPNQPQHF. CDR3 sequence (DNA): TGTGCCAGCAGTAACTTGGACCCACCCAATCAGCCCCAGCATTTT.